The rows below give T cell receptor beta chains drawn from one sample of a study of cytomegalovirus exposure and HLA in healthy donors. The assay was immunoSEQ multiplex PCR, and TCRdb's table has in-frame clones only and misses some. The data show 150,000 to 200,000 clones, roughly 84% seen once. Sequences were obtained from PBMCs. The origin of the receptors is a male donor in good health and CMV-seronegative. The CDR3 runs from the conserved cysteine through the conserved F or W. A D gene is named only where the DNA matches it firmly. Where a row states a size, it is once, few, many or the class of an expanded clone; other rows omit it.

V gene	D gene	clone size	J gene	CDR3 protein	CDR3 DNA
TRBV5-8	TRBD1	once	TRBJ2-7	CASSGRQGVHEQYF	TGTGCCAGCAGCGGGCGACAGGGAGTCCACGAGCAGTACTTC
TRBV7-3	TRBD1	-	TRBJ1-2	CASSLKGQGGDGYTF	TGTGCCAGCAGCTTAAAGGGCCAGGGGGGAGATGGCTACACCTTC
TRBV11-2	TRBD1	-	TRBJ2-7	CASSLRTGVYEQYF	TGTGCCAGCAGCTTACGGACAGGAGTTTACGAGCAGTACTTC
TRBV19	-	-	TRBJ2-5	CATARQETQYF	TGTGCCACTGCCAGGCAAGAGACCCAGTACTTC
TRBV15	TRBD1	few	TRBJ1-1	CATSSTGASLNTEAFF	TGTGCCACCAGCAGCACAGGGGCAAGCTTGAACACTGAAGCTTTCTTT
TRBV30	-	-	TRBJ1-5	CAWTEYSNQPQHF	TGTGCCTGGACCGAGTATAGCAATCAGCCCCAGCATTTT
TRBV19	TRBD1	-	TRBJ1-6	CASTRDRGNSPLHF	TGTGCCAGTACCCGGGACAGGGGTAATTCACCCCTCCACTTT
TRBV4-1	TRBD2	-	TRBJ2-2	CASRNIGRQTGELFF	TGCGCCAGCAGGAACATCGGGAGGCAGACCGGGGAGCTGTTTTTT
TRBV12-5	-	-	TRBJ1-5	CASGLAAGNNQPQHF	TGTGCTAGTGGTTTGGCCGCGGGCAATAATCAGCCCCAGCATTTT
TRBV4-1	TRBD2	-	TRBJ2-5	CASSQKLAGGQETQYF	TGCGCCAGCAGCCAAAAACTAGCGGGAGGACAAGAGACCCAGTACTTC
TRBV19	-	once	TRBJ2-5	CASRRGIQETQYF	TGTGCCAGTAGGAGGGGGATACAAGAGACCCAGTACTTC
TRBV4-3	-	-	TRBJ2-1	CASSQGNRDEQFF	TGCGCCAGCAGCCAAGGCAATCGGGATGAGCAGTTCTTC
TRBV6-6	TRBD1	-	TRBJ2-1	CASSNRGPQGNEQFF	TGTGCCAGCAGTAACAGGGGGCCCCAGGGCAATGAGCAGTTCTTC
TRBV7-9	TRBD2	-	TRBJ2-3	CSSSLTSGSTDTQYF	TGTTCCAGCAGCCTTACTAGCGGGAGCACAGATACGCAGTATTTT
TRBV28	-	-	TRBJ1-5	CASSREGNQPQHF	TGTGCCAGCAGTCGCGAAGGCAATCAGCCCCAGCATTTT
TRBV2	TRBD2	-	TRBJ2-7	CASSRTGLVYEQYF	TGTGCCAGCAGCCGAACAGGACTAGTGTACGAGCAGTACTTC
TRBV7-9	TRBD1	-	TRBJ1-5	CASTPPGGDQPQHF	TGTGCCAGCACCCCCCCAGGGGGCGATCAGCCCCAGCATTTT
TRBV5-6	TRBD1	-	TRBJ1-6	CASSQRTGASYNSPLHF	TGTGCCAGCAGCCAACGGACAGGGGCGTCCTATAATTCACCCCTCCACTTT
TRBV5-1	-	-	TRBJ1-6	CASSSRDSYTISPLHF	TGCGCCAGCAGCTCTCGTGACAGCTATACGATTTCACCCCTCCACTTT
TRBV7-2	TRBD2	-	TRBJ2-7	CASSPAGASSYEQYF	TGTGCCAGCAGCCCAGCGGGAGCGAGCTCCTACGAACAGTACTTC
TRBV9	-	-	TRBJ1-1	CASSVFTGKNTEAFF	TGTGCCAGCAGCGTATTTACAGGGAAGAACACTGAAGCTTTCTTT
TRBV28	TRBD1	-	TRBJ2-7	CASRTQGAGEQYF	TGTGCCAGCAGGACACAGGGGGCGGGTGAGCAGTACTTC
TRBV7-9	-	-	TRBJ2-7	CASSPDSRLGGQYF	TGTGCCAGCAGCCCTGACTCCCGGCTGGGGGGGCAGTACTTC
TRBV5-4	-	few	TRBJ2-7	CASSFSDRAYEQYF	TGTGCCAGCAGCTTTTCGGACAGAGCTTACGAGCAGTACTTC
TRBV5-1	-	-	TRBJ1-4	CASTNPQGWFVSSTNEKLFF	TGCGCCAGCACCAACCCACAGGGTTGGTTCGTCAGTTCAACTAATGAAAAACTGTTTTTT
TRBV27	-	-	TRBJ2-2	CAIQGYTGELFF	TGTGCCATCCAGGGGTACACCGGGGAGCTGTTTTTT